Presented here are 18 T cell receptor delta chains from one specimen sequenced in a study of gamma-delta chains in newborns, infants, children. TCRdb used CATT to re-call clones from the reads. The data contain about 5,700 delta-chain clones, 0.4% to 0.45% of them singletons. Sequencing input: blood. The source is a child who was a newborn, infant or young child, either healthy, febrile or measles-vaccinated (not recorded which).

By share of the sample, this clone is medium-sized. This could be a read error, since a much larger clone is one nucleotide away. The rearrangement links TRDV2 to TRDJ3, with 7 bases identical to TRDD3. This CDR3 contains 15 residues. Germline V CDR1 and CDR2: GEAIGNYY, EKD. The CDR3 loop reads CACDWGTWDTRRMFF. CDR3 bases: TGTGCCTGTGACTGGGGGACCTGGGACACCCGACGGATGTTTTTC.

To note about this clone: It differs at one base from a far larger clone, so likely a read error. Other nucleotide sequences in the sample specify the same CDR3. The chain is built from TRDV2 and TRDJ2; no definite D call. The germline CDR1 and CDR2 sequences are GEAIGNYY and EKD. This CDR3 is 16 amino acids long. The DNA for the CDR3 is TGTGCCTGTGACACCGTCGGTCAAGCTTTGACAGCACAGCTCTTCTTT. This translates into CACDTVGQALTAQLFF.

Regarding this clone: The translation of this DNA and the TCRdb protein of a much larger clone differ at residue 9, probably owing to a read error; the protein shown here is translated from the DNA. The chain has TRDV2 and TRDJ1, with 7 bases matching TRDD3. After removal of 3 bases from V and 3 bases from J, the junction contained 15 bases not matched to a gene. Germline assignment: CDR1 GEAIGNYY and CDR2 EKD. The CDR3 runs 17 residues. CDR3 coding DNA: TGTGCCTGTGACGGTGTACTGGGGACCTCGGACTCCGATAAACTCATCTTT. Amino acids: CACDGVLGTSDSDKLIF.

This clone is classed as medium-sized. Distinct nucleotide sequences in the sample also encode this CDR3. The chain links TRDV2 to TRDJ3, with TRDD3 matching 10 bases. The CDR3 runs to 19 residues. The V and J ends lost 0 bases and 0 bases, in that order; junction bases with no gene match: 4. Germline CDR1 reads GEAIGNYY; CDR2 reads EKD. CDR3 nucleotide sequence: TGTGCCTGTGACACCTGGGGGATACACCACTCCTGGGACACCCGACAGATGTTTTTC. Its protein is CACDTWGIHHSWDTRQMFF.

As concerns this clone: The TCRdb protein, from a much larger clone, departs from this DNA's translation at residue 11, likely by read error; the protein shown derives from the DNA. This chain links TRDV2 with TRDJ3; TRDD3 matches at 9 bases. The CDR3 loop spans 19 amino acids. Germline lookup yields CDR1 GEAIGNYY and CDR2 EKD. V lost 0 bases and J lost 2; bases outside the gene matches: 7. CDR3 amino acids: CACDTYWGNSPWDTRQMFF. For the CDR3, the DNA is TGTGCCTGTGACACCTACTGGGGGAATAGCCCCTGGGACACCCGACAGATGTTTTTC.

This clone was seen a handful of times. This DNA's translation differs at residue 5 from TCRdb's protein, which comes from a much larger clone; a read error is likely, and the protein shown is translated from the DNA. The V call is TRDV2, the J call TRDJ3; TRDD3 matches at 10 bases. Germline CDR1 GEAIGNYY, CDR2 EKD. The V segment lost 3 bases and the J segment 0 bases; nucleotides outside the gene matches: 7. This CDR3 has 19 residues. CDR3 DNA: TGTGCCTGTGACGCCTGGGGGATAGGCCTCTCCTGGGACACCCGACAGATGTTTTTC. Amino acid sequence: CACDAWGIGLSWDTRQMFF.

In its sample, this clone was seen a few times. This DNA translates differently at residue 11 from the TCRdb protein, which is that of a much larger clone; a read error is likely, and the protein shown is the DNA's own translation. In the same sample, other DNA sequences code for this CDR3. The rearrangement uses TRDV2 and TRDJ3, with 8 nucleotides matching TRDD3. After removal of 0 bases from V and 2 bases from J, the junction contained 8 bases not matched to a gene. Germline CDR1 reads GEAIGNYY; CDR2 reads EKD. CDR3 size: 19 residues. CDR3 nucleotides: TGTGCCTGTGACACCGTACTGGGGGCCAGCCCCTGGGACACCCGACAGATGTTTTTC. Its protein product is CACDTVLGASPWDTRQMFF.

In its sample, this clone is medium-sized. Other DNA sequences in this specimen translate into the identical CDR3. V is TRDV2 and J is TRDJ3; 9 bases are shared with TRDD3. Trimming took 1 base from V and 0 from J; bases not matched to a gene: 3. In germline, CDR1 is GEAIGNYY, CDR2 EKD. The CDR3 has 18 amino acids. The CDR3 spells CACDTLGIRSWDTRQMFF. In nucleotides, the CDR3 is TGTGCCTGTGACACTCTGGGGATACGCTCCTGGGACACCCGACAGATGTTTTTC.

This clone was detected only a few times. The rearrangement links TRDV2 to TRDJ2; the match to TRDD3 covers 7 bases. CDR1 GEAIGNYY and CDR2 EKD come from the germline V gene. With V trimmed by 3 bases and J by 8 bases, 20 bases remained unmatched. The CDR3 is 18 residues long. DNA of the CDR3: TGTGCCTGTGACCCTCTGGGGGTCATGGCCCCTTCGACTGCACAACTCTTCTTT. This sequence encodes CACDPLGVMAPSTAQLFF.

This clone was seen only a few times. TCRdb attributes to this sequence the protein of a much larger clone, which differs from the DNA translation at residue 3; a read error is likely, and the protein displayed is translated from the DNA. The chain uses TRDV2 and TRDJ1; 13 bases are a match to TRDD3. Germline V gene data show CDR1 as GEAIGNYY and CDR2 as EKD. There are 14 residues in the CDR3. Here the CDR3 reads CARDRLLGDTKLIF. The CDR3 nucleotides read TGTGCCCGTGACCGACTACTGGGGGATACGAAACTCATCTTT.

A word on this clone: A far larger clone differs by one base, so this is likely a read error. Within the sample, other DNA sequences also encode this same CDR3. The CDR3 DNA reads TGCGCCTGTGACGTACTGGGGGATACCAGACCCCTGATCTTT. Translating it yields CACDVLGDTRPLIF. This chain links TRDV2 with TRDJ4; 11 positions match TRDD3. CDR3 length: 14 amino acids. Germline CDR1 is GEAIGNYY and CDR2 is EKD.

This clone is medium-sized in the sample. The rearrangement joins TRDV2 to TRDJ3; 8 bases line up with TRDD3. V lost 3 bases, J lost 0 bases, and 6 bases stayed unmatched. The length of the CDR3 is 18 residues. Germline V gene lookup returns CDR1 GEAIGNYY and CDR2 EKD. The CDR3 DNA reads as TGTGCCTGTGACTACTGGGGGGTCCACTCCTGGGACACCCGACAGATGTTTTTC. Protein product: CACDYWGVHSWDTRQMFF.

A word on this clone: This DNA's translation and the protein TCRdb lists, from a much larger clone, do not match at residue 11, likely due to a read error; the protein shown is translated from the DNA. Different DNA sequences within this sample yield the same CDR3. The chain employs TRDV2 and TRDJ1; 12 bases are a match to TRDD3. Per the germline V gene, CDR1 is GEAIGNYY and CDR2 is EKD. The CDR3 runs to 17 residues. With 2 bases clipped from V and 1 base from J, the junction kept 7 bases outside the gene matches. The CDR3 DNA reads TGTGCCTGTGACATTCTGGGGGATACGCGGTGCACCGATAAACTCATCTTT. This sequence encodes CACDILGDTRCTDKLIF.

There are a few counts of this clone. TCRdb shows a much larger clone's protein in place of this DNA's translation, and the two differ at residue 11, likely through a read error; the protein shown is translated from the DNA. This sequence joins TRDV2 and TRDJ3, with 11 nucleotides matching TRDD3. Germline CDR1 GEAIGNYY, CDR2 EKD. There are 19 residues in the CDR3. J gave up 3 bases and V 1 base, and 7 bases lay outside the gene matches. The DNA of the CDR3 is TGTGCCTGTGACACACTGGGGGATAGAAGTTACTGGGACACCCGACAGATGTTTTTC. Encoded protein: CACDTLGDRSYWDTRQMFF.

This clone has more than one count but fewer than ten. This sequence is one base from a far larger clone and is likely a read error. This sample also contains other DNA sequences that code for the same CDR3. J is TRDJ1 and V is TRDV2, with 10 bases lining up with TRDD3. CDR3 length: 14 amino acids. Germline V lookup: CDR1 GEAIGNYY, CDR2 EKD. Trimming at V came to 0 bases and at J to 5 bases, leaving 2 bases not matched to a gene. The CDR3 loop reads CACDTAGGYDKLIF. Written as DNA, the CDR3 is TGTGCCTGTGACACCGCTGGGGGATATGATAAACTCATCTTT.

This clone showed up just a few times. The TCRdb record carries a much larger clone's protein, which differs from this DNA's translation at residue 9; a read error is the likely cause, and the protein listed here is the DNA translation. The V gene is TRDV2, the J gene TRDJ3, with D perhaps TRDD3 (5 bases). V was cut by 3 bases and J by 5 bases, with 13 bases left in between. The CDR3 has 16 amino acids. Per germline, CDR1 GEAIGNYY and CDR2 EKD. The CDR3 here is CACDSTGPRDTRQMFF. CDR3 nucleotides: TGTGCCTGTGACTCTACTGGTCCCCGGGACACCCGACAGATGTTTTTC.

This clone counts as medium-sized. The rearrangement links TRDV3 to TRDJ1, with 8 bases lining up with TRDD3. The V and J ends lost 1 base and 2 bases, in that order; junction bases with no gene match: 0. CDR1 is TVYSNPD, CDR2 GDNSRS, per germline (reference sequence). CDR3 size: 12 residues. The CDR3 reads CAFTGGTDKLIF. The CDR3 nucleotides are TGTGCCTTTACTGGGGGAACCGATAAACTCATCTTT.

The table lists this clone with a few counts. Just one base apart from a much larger clone, this may be a read error. This rearrangement joins TRDV2 to TRDJ3; 12 bases fit TRDD3. The junction had 5 bases not matched to a gene; V was cut back by 0 bases and J by 0 bases. This CDR3 spans 20 amino acids. Looked up from germline, CDR1 is GEAIGNYY and CDR2 is EKD. The DNA of the CDR3 is TGTGCCTGTGACACCGCATGCTGGGGGATACGCTCCTGGGACACCCGACAGATGTTTTTC. This encodes CACDTACWGIRSWDTRQMFF.